These 3 T cell receptor beta chains share one sample of origin, sequenced in a study of blood T cell repertoires in COVID-19. The method was immunoSEQ multiplex PCR; TCRdb's version includes in-frame clones alone and lacks a portion of them. The data hold approximately 110,000 clones, with approximately 90% observed a single time. The sample comprised peripheral blood. These receptors were collected from a man aged 45 to 65 with COVID-19, enrolled during active disease.

The chain joins TRBV9 to TRBJ2-3; D perhaps matches TRBD2 (5 bases). This CDR3 comprises 13 residues. The V end lost 7 bases, the J end lost 2 bases, and 11 bases lay between the germline ends. The germline CDR1 and CDR2 sequences are SGDLS and YYNGEE. In nucleotides, the CDR3 is TGTGCCAGCTCAGGACTGACCACAGATACGCAGTATTTT. Amino acids: CASSGLTTDTQYF.

The chain is built from TRBV19 and TRBJ1-5, with a tentative D call TRBD1 (6 bases). CDR3 length equals 14 residues. Trimming took off 7 bases at V and 1 base at J, with 11 bases between the two ends. Germline loops: CDR1 LNHDA, CDR2 SQIVND (reference sequence). The CDR3 spells CASTSTGSNQPQHF. The CDR3 DNA sequence: TGTGCCAGTACCTCGACAGGAAGCAATCAGCCCCAGCATTTT.

The chain combines TRBV12-3 or TRBV12-4 with TRBJ2-1; TRBD1 might be the D (5 bases). This CDR3 spans 12 amino acids. With 7 bases removed from V and 3 bases from J, the gap between germline ends came to 7 bases. CDR3 region: CASTRDYNEQFF. The CDR3 region has the DNA TGTGCCAGCACCAGGGACTACAATGAGCAGTTCTTC.